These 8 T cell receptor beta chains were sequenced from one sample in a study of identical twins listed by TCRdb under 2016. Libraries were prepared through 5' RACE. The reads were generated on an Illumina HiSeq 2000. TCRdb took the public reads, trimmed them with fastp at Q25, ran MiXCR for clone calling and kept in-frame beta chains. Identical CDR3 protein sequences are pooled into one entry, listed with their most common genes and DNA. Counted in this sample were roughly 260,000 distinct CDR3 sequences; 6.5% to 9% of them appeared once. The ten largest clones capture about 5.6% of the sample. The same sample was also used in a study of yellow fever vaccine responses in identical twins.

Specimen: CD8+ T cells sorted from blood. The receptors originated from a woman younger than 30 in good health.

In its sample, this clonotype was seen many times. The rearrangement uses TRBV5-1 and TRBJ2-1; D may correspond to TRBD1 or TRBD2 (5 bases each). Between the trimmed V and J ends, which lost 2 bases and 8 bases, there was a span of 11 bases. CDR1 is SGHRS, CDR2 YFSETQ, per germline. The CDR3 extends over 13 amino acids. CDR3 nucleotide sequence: TGCGCCAGCAGCTTCCGGGGCTCCGATGAGCAGTTCTTC. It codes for CASSFRGSDEQFF.

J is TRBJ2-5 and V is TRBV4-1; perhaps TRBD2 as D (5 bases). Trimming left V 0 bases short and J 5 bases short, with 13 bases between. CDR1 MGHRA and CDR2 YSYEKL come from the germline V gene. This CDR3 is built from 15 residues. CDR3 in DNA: TGCGCCAGCAGCCAAGATATAGGAGGCGGGGAGACCCAGTACTTC. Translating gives CASSQDIGGGETQYF.

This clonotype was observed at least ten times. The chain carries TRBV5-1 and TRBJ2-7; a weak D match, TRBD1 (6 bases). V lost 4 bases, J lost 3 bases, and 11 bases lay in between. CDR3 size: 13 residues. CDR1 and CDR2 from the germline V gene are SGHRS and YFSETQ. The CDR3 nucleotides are TGCGCCAGCAGCACCACGGACAGCTACGAGCAGTACTTC. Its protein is CASSTTDSYEQYF.

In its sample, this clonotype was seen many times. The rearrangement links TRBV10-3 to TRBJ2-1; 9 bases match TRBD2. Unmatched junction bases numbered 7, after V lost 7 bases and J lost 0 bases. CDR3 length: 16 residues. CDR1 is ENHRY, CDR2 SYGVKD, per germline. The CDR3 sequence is CAITPTSGGSYNEQFF. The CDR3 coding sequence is TGTGCCATCACCCCGACTAGCGGAGGCTCCTACAATGAGCAGTTCTTC.

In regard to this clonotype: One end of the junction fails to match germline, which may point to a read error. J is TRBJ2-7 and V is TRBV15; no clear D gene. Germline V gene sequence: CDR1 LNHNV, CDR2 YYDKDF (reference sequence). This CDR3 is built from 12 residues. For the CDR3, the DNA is TGTGCCACCAGCGGGGATTCTTACGAGCGGTACTTC. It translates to CATSGDSYERYF.

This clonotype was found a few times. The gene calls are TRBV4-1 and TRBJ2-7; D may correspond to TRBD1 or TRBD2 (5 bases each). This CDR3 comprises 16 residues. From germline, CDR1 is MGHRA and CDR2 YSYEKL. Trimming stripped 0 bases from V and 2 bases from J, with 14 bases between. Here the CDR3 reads CASSQDAGRGAYEQYF. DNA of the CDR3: TGCGCCAGCAGCCAAGACGCAGGGAGAGGGGCCTACGAGCAGTACTTC.

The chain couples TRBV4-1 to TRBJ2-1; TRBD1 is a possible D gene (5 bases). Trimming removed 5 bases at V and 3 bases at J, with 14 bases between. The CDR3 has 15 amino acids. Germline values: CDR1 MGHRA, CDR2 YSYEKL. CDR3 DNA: TGCGCCAGCAGCACCAGGGTGAGATACTACAATGAGCAGTTCTTC. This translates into CASSTRVRYYNEQFF.

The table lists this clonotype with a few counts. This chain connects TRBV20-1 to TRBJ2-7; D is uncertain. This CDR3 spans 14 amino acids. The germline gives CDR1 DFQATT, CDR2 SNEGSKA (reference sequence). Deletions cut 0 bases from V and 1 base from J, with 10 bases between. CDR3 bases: TGCAGTGCTAGAGATGAAACCGATTCCTACGAGCAGTACTTC. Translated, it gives CSARDETDSYEQYF.